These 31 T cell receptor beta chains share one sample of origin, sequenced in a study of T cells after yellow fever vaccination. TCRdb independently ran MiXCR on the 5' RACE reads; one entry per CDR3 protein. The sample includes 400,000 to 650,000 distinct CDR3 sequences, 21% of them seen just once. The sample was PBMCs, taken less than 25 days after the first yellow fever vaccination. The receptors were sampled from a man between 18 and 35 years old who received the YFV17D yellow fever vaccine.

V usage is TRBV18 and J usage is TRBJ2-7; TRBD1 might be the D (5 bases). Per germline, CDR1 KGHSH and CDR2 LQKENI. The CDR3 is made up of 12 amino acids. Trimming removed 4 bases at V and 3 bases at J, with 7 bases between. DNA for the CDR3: TGTGCCAGCTCACATGACAGCTACGAGCAGTACGTC. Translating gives CASSHDSYEQYV.

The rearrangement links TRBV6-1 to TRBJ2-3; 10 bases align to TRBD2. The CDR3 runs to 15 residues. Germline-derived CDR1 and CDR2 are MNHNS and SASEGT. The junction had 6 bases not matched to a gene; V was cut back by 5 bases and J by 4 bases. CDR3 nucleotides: TGTGCCAGCAGTAGAAGCGGGGGGGCTGCAGATACGCAGTATTTT. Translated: CASSRSGGAADTQYF.

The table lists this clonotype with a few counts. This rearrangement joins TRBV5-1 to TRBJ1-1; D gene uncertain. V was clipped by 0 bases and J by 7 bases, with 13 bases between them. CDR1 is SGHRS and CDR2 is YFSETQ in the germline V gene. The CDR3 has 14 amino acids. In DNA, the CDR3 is TGCGCCAGCAGCTTGGTCGCCGGAGGCGGTGAAGCTTTCTTT. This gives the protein CASSLVAGGGEAFF.

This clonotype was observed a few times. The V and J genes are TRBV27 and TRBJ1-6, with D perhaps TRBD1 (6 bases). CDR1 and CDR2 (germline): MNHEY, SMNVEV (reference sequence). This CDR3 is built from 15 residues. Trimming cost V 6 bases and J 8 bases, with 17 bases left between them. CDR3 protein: CASSNQGQGDSPLHF. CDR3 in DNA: TGTGCCAGCAGCAACCAGGGGCAGGGAGATTCACCCCTCCACTTT.

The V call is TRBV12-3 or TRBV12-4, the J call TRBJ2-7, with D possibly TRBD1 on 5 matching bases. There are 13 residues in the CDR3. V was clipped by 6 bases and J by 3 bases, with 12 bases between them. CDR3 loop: CASRNWGDYEQYF. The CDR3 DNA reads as TGTGCCAGCAGAAACTGGGGCGACTACGAGCAGTACTTC.

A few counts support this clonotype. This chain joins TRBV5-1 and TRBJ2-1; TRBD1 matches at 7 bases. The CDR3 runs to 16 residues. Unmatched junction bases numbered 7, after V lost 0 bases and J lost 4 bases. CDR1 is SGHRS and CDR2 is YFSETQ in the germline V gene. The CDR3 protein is CASSLEGGYLYNEQFF. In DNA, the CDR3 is TGCGCCAGCAGCTTGGAAGGGGGCTACCTATACAATGAGCAGTTCTTC.

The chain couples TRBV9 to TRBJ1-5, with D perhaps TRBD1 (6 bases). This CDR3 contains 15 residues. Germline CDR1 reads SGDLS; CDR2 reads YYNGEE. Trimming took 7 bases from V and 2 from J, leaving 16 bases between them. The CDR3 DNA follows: TGTGCCAGCGGGAAAGGGGGGGTGGGCAATCAGCCCCAGCATTTT. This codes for CASGKGGVGNQPQHF.

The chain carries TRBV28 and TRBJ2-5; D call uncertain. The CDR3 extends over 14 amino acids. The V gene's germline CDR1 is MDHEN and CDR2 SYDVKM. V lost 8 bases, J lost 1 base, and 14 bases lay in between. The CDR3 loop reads CASPARPLQETQYF. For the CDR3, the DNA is TGTGCCAGCCCCGCCCGACCGCTCCAAGAGACCCAGTACTTC.

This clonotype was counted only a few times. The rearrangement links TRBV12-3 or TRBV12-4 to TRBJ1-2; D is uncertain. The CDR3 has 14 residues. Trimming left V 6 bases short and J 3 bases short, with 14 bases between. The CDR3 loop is CASSFLGFDYGYTF. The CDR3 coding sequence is TGTGCCAGCAGCTTCTTAGGGTTCGACTATGGCTACACCTTC.

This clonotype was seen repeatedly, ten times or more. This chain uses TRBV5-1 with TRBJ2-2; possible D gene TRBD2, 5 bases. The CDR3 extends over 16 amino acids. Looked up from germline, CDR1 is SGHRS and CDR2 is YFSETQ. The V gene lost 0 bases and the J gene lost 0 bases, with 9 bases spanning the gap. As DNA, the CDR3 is TGCGCCAGCAGCTTGGAGGTCGGGGCGAACACCGGGGAGCTGTTTTTT. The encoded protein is CASSLEVGANTGELFF.

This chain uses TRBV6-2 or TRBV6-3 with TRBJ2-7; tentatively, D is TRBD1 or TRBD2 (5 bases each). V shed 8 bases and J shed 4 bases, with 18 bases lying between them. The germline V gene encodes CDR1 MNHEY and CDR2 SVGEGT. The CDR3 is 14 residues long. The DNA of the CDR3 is TGTGCCAGCGTCTCGGGGCCGAGTGGTTACGAGCAGTACGTC. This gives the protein CASVSGPSGYEQYV.

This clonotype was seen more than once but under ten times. The CDR3 reads CATSEPGLAVGEQFF. DNA for the CDR3: TGTGCCACCAGTGAACCCGGACTAGCAGTAGGCGAGCAGTTCTTC. The V call is TRBV24-1, the J call TRBJ2-1, with 8 bases that match TRBD2. The CDR3 loop spans 15 amino acids. Germline V CDR1 and CDR2: KGHDR, SFDVKD. Germline trimming cut 4 bases from V and 10 bases from J; bases unmatched to any gene: 11.

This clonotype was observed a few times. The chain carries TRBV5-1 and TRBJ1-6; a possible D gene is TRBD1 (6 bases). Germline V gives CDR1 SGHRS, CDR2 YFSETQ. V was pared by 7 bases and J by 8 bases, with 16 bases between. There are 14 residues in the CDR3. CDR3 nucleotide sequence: TGCGCCAGCTCGACAGGATCTACGGATTCACCCCTCCACTTT. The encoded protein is CASSTGSTDSPLHF. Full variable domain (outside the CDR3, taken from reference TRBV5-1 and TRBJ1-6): KAGVTQTPRYLIKTRGQQVTLSCSPISGHRSVSWYQQTPGQGLQFLFEYFSETQRNKGNFPGRFSGRQFSNSRSEMNVSTLELGDSALYLCASSTGSTDSPLHFGNGTRLTVT.

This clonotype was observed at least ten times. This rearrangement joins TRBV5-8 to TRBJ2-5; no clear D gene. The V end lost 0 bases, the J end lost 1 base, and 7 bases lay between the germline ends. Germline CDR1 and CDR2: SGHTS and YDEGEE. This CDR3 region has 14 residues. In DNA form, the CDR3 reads TGTGCCAGCAGCTTGGCCGCGGTCCAAGAGACCCAGTACTTC. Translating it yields CASSLAAVQETQYF.

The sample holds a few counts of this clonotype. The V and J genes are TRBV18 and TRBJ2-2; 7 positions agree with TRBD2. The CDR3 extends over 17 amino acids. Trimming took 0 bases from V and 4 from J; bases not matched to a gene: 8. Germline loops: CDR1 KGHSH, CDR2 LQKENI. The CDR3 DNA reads TGTGCCAGCTCACCACCGTTCGGCGGGGGAAGCACCGGGGAGCTGTTTTTT. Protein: CASSPPFGGGSTGELFF.

The CDR3 protein is CSARDPLGGSDTQYF. The CDR3 DNA is TGCAGTGCTAGAGACCCGTTGGGGGGATCGGATACGCAGTATTTT. This chain uses TRBV20-1 with TRBJ2-3; possibly TRBD2 for D (6 bases). Germline V gene lookup returns CDR1 DFQATT and CDR2 SNEGSKA (reference sequence). Trimming removed 0 bases at V and 6 bases at J, with 16 bases between. The CDR3 spans 15 residues.

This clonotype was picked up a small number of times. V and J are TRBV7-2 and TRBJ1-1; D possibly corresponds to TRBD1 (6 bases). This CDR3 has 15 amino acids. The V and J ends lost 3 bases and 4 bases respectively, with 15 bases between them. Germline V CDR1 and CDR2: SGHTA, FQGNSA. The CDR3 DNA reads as TGTGCCAGCAGCTTTACAGGGAGCGCGGGCACTGAAGCTTTCTTT. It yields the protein CASSFTGSAGTEAFF.

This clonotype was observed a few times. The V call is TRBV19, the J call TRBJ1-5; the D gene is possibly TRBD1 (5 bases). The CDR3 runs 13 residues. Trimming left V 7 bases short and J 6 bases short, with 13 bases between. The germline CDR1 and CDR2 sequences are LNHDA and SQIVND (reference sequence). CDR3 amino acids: CASTSARVQPQHF. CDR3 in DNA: TGTGCCAGTACCTCGGCCAGGGTTCAGCCCCAGCATTTT.

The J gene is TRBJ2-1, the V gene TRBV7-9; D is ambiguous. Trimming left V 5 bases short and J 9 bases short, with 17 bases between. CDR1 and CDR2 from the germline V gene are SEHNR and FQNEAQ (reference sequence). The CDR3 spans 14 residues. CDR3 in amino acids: CASSGLVVITEQFF. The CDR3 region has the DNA TGTGCCAGCAGCGGATTAGTGGTCATTACTGAGCAGTTCTTC.

The CDR3 here is CASSPGTGVYEQYV. The CDR3 DNA reads TGCGCCAGCAGCCCGGGGACAGGGGTATACGAGCAGTACGTC. The chain links TRBV5-1 to TRBJ2-7, with 10 bases aligning to TRBD1. This CDR3 spans 14 amino acids. The trim removed 4 bases at V and 4 bases at J, leaving 5 bases unmatched. Germline V gene lookup returns CDR1 SGHRS and CDR2 YFSETQ.

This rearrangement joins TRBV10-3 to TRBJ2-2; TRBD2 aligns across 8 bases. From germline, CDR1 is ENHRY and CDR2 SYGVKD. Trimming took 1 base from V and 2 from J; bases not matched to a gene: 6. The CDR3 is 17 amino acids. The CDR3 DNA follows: TGTGCCATCAGTGAGTTATCTAGCGGGTCTAACACCGGGGAGCTGTTTTTT. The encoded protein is CAISELSSGSNTGELFF.

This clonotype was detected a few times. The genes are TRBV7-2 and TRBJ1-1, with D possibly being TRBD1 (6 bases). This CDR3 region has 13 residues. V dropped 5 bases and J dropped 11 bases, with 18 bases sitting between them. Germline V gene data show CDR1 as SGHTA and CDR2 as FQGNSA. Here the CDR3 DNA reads TGTGCCAGCAGCCATGCTGGAGGACAGAGGGCTTTCTTT. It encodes CASSHAGGQRAFF.

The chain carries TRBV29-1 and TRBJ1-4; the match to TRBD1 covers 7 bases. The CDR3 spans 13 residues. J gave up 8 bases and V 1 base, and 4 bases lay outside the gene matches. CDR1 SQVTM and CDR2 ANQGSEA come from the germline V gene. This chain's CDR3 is CSVEGTGDEKLFF. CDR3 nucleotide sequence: TGCAGCGTTGAAGGCACAGGGGACGAAAAACTGTTTTTT.

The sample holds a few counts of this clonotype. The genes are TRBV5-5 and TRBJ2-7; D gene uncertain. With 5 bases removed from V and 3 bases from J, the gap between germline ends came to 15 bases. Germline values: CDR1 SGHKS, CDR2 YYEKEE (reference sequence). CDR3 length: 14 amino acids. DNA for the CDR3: TGTGCCAGCAGGCACGGAACAGTAGTCTACGAGCAGTACTTC. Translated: CASRHGTVVYEQYF.

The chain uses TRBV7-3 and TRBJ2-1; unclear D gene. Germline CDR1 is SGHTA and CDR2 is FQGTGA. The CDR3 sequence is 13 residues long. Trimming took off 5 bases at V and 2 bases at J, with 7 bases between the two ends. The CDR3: CASSGTPYNEQFF. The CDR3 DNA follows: TGTGCCAGCAGCGGCACACCCTACAATGAGCAGTTCTTC.

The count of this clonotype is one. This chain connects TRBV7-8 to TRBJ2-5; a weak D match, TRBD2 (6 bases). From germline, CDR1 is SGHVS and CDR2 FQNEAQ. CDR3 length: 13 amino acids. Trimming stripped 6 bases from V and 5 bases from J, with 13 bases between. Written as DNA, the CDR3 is TGTGCCAGCAGAAAACTAGCTGGTGAGACCCAGTACTTC. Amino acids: CASRKLAGETQYF.

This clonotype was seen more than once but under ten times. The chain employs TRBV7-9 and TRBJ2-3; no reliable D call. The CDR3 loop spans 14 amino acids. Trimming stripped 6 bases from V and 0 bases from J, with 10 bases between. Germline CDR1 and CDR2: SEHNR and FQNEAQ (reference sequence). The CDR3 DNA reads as TGTGCCAGCAGACCAGGAGCGAGCACAGATACGCAGTATTTT. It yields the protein CASRPGASTDTQYF.

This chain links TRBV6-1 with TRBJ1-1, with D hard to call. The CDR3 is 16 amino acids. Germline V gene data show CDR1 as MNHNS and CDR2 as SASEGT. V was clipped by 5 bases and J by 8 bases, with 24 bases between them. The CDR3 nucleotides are TGTGCCAGCAGTCTCAGGTCCAATCTGGGCCGGAGGGAAGCTTTCTTT. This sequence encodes CASSLRSNLGRREAFF.

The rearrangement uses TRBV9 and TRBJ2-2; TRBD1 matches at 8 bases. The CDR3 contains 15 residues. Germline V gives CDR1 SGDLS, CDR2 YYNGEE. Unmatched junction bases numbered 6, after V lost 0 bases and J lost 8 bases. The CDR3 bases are TGTGCCAGCAGCGTAGAGCCTCAGGGGGCTGGGGAGCTGTTTTTT. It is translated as CASSVEPQGAGELFF. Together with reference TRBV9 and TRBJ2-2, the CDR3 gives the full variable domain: DSGVTQTPKHLITATGQRVTLRCSPRSGDLSVYWYQQSLDQGLQFLIQYYNGEERAKGNILERFSAQQFPDLHSELNLSSLELGDSALYFCASSVEPQGAGELFFGEGSRLTVL.

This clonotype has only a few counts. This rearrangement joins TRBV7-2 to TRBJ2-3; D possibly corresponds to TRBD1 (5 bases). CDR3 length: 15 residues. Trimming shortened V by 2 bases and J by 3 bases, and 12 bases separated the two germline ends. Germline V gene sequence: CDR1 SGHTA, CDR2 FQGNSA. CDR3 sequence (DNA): TGTGCCAGCAGCTTAAAACAGGCAGGGACAGATACGCAGTATTTT. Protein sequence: CASSLKQAGTDTQYF.

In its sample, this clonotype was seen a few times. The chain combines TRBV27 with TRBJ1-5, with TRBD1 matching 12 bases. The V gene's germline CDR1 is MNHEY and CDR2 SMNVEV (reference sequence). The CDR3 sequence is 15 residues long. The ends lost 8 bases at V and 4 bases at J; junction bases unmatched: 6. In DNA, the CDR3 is TGTGCCAGCGGGACAGGGGGCCTGGGGAATCAGCCCCAGCATTTT. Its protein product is CASGTGGLGNQPQHF.